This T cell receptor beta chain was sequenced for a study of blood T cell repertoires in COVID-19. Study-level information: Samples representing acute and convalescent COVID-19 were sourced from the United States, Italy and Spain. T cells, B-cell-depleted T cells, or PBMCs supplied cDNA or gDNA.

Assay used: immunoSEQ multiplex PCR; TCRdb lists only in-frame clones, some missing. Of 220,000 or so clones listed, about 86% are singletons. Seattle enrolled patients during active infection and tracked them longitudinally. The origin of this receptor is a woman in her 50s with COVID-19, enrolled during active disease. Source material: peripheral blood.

CDR3 bases: TGTGCCAGCAGATCAGGGGGTATTCGAACTAATGAAAAACTGTTTTTT. Its protein is CASRSGGIRTNEKLFF. The chain recombines TRBV28 with TRBJ1-4, with 7 positions matching TRBD1. V shed 6 bases and J 1 base; nucleotides not matched to a gene: 8. The germline gives CDR1 MDHEN, CDR2 SYDVKM. CDR3 length: 16 amino acids.